This T cell receptor beta chain derives from a study of shared clonotypes between healthy human individuals. This CDR3 region has 14 residues. Germline loops: CDR1 MDHEN, CDR2 SYDVKM. The V gene end was trimmed by 7 bases and the J gene end by 7 bases; junction bases not matched to a gene: 7. This table comes from immunoSEQ multiplex PCR, and its TCRdb copy is limited to in-frame clones, with some not included. The sample comprises roughly 700,000 clones, over 65% of which are singletons, and 1.7% rests with the top ten. From CD4+ cells came CD45RA+ naive and CD45RA-negative memory subsets. The sequence derives from a woman between 25 and 40 years old in good health. The sequenced sample consisted of memory CD4+ T cells sorted from blood. The sample's subset: CD45RA-negative fraction. V is TRBV28 and J is TRBJ2-2, with TRBD2 identical over 9 bases. The CDR3 loop is CASISGSRVGELFF. The CDR3 nucleotides read TGTGCCAGCATTAGCGGGAGTCGGGTCGGGGAGCTGTTTTTT.